This TCR beta chain was identified in a study of beta chain features in type 1 diabetes. General study points: Naive, central memory and regulatory TCRB repertoires appeared more similar among patients than healthy donors. A PCR bias possibly favoring shorter templates would apply equally to patients and controls.

This CDR3 comprises 16 residues. V was clipped by 4 bases and J by 0 bases, with 15 bases between them. Germline V gene lookup returns CDR1 SGHDT and CDR2 YYEEEE. The entirety of the isolated RNA underwent reverse transcription, so expressed TCRB transcripts were sequenced. This table comes from immunoSEQ multiplex PCR, and its TCRdb copy is limited to in-frame clones, with some not included. In the table there are under 200,000 clones, about 8.5% of which are singletons. This clone was counted a few times. Its matching antigen is unknown. J is TRBJ2-3 and V is TRBV5-6; D ambiguous. This receptor was taken from a man between 18 and 35 years old in good health. The sequenced sample consisted of central memory CD4+ T cells from blood. In nucleotides, the CDR3 is TGTGCCAGCAGCAGCTTCACCCCGACAAGCACAGATACGCAGTATTTT. Protein product: CASSSFTPTSTDTQYF.